This T cell receptor (beta chain) was obtained from a study of blood T cell repertoires in COVID-19. Germline V CDR1 and CDR2: MNHEY, SVGEGT. V was clipped by 5 bases and J by 0 bases, with 13 bases between them. CDR3 size: 15 residues. Assay used: immunoSEQ multiplex PCR; TCRdb lists only in-frame clones, some missing. Of 160,000 or so clones listed, under 95% are singletons. What was sequenced was peripheral blood. V is TRBV6-2 or TRBV6-3 and J is TRBJ1-1; no clear D. This TCR was sampled from a man between 18 and 35 years old with acute or convalescent COVID-19. The CDR3 sequence: CASSAESAMNTEAFF. CDR3 nucleotide sequence: TGTGCCAGCAGTGCGGAGAGCGCCATGAACACTGAAGCTTTCTTT.